The 32 T cell receptor beta chains reported below all come from one sample, sequenced in a study of lymphopenia after photon versus proton radiotherapy (dated by TCRdb to between 2019 and 2020). The library was built by means of the immunoSEQ multiplex PCR assay. In its TCRdb copy, this immuneACCESS table keeps in-frame sequences only and misses some clones. Where compared with another copy, unresolved V genes explain less than half of these, and the others have no known cause. This sample gives approximately 70,000 clones in total; approximately 90% of them show up just once. Around 13% of the sample comes from the top ten. The material sequenced was peripheral blood, taken from a patient treated with proton-based radiotherapy. The receptors derive from an elderly man with esophageal cancer.

This clone came up once. The V gene is TRBV6-1, the J gene TRBJ2-1; TRBD2 might be the D (5 bases). V lost 6 bases and J 6 bases, leaving 18 bases between the germline ends. CDR3 length: 15 residues. Germline V gene lookup returns CDR1 MNHNS and CDR2 SASEGT. The DNA for the CDR3 is TGTGCCAGCAGGCCCGGGATTCTTACTGGCAATGAGCAGTTCTTC. This gives the protein CASRPGILTGNEQFF.

The genes are TRBV6-4 and TRBJ2-1, with 8 bases lining up with TRBD2. Germline CDR1 and CDR2: MRHNA and SNTAGT. This CDR3 is built from 15 residues. V lost 5 bases to trimming and J lost 0 bases; unmatched junction nucleotides: 3. CDR3: CASSIREGSYNEQFF. In DNA form, the CDR3 reads TGTGCCAGCAGTATCCGGGAGGGCTCCTACAATGAGCAGTTCTTC.

The chain has TRBV6-1 and TRBJ1-1, with D tentatively TRBD1 (6 bases). The CDR3 extends over 15 amino acids. Trimming took 2 bases from V and 1 from J, leaving 11 bases between them. CDR1 and CDR2 (germline): MNHNS, SASEGT. CDR3 DNA: TGTGCCAGCAGTGAATTGAGCAGGGGGAACACTGAAGCTTTCTTT. Amino acid sequence: CASSELSRGNTEAFF.

J is TRBJ2-1 and V is TRBV5-6, with 8 bases aligning to TRBD1. Germline loops: CDR1 SGHDT, CDR2 YYEEEE. V was clipped by 0 bases and J by 2 bases; unmatched bases: 10. This CDR3 comprises 18 residues. CDR3 in DNA: TGTGCCAGCAGCTTGGGCGGACAGGGAAAGAGTCCCTACAATGAGCAGTTCTTC. Its protein is CASSLGGQGKSPYNEQFF.

The chain joins TRBV27 to TRBJ2-1; perhaps TRBD1 as D (8 bases). The CDR3 extends over 14 amino acids. Trimming shortened V by 0 bases and J by 9 bases, and 12 bases separated the two germline ends. CDR1 is MNHEY and CDR2 is SMNVEV in the germline V gene (reference sequence). This CDR3 reads CASSLSTGGVEQFF. CDR3 nucleotide sequence: TGTGCCAGCAGTTTATCTACAGGGGGGGTTGAGCAGTTCTTC.

This clone was detected only once. The genes are TRBV7-8 and TRBJ1-2; D might be TRBD1 (5 bases). Germline loops: CDR1 SGHVS, CDR2 FQNEAQ. The CDR3 spans 17 residues. V was shortened by 5 bases and J by 3 bases, with 22 bases between the two germline ends. CDR3 residues: CASSPTRTGTGYYGYTF. The CDR3 DNA follows: TGTGCCAGCAGCCCAACAAGGACCGGTACAGGTTACTATGGCTACACCTTC. The full variable domain, in which reference TRBV7-8 and TRBJ1-2 provide the parts outside the CDR3, is GAGVSQSPRYKVAKRGQDVALRCDPISGHVSLFWYQQALGQGPEFLTYFQNEAQLDKSGLPSDRFFAERPEGSVSTLKIQRTQQEDSAVYLCASSPTRTGTGYYGYTFGSGTRLTVV.

Only one count was recorded for this clone. The chain is built from TRBV5-5 and TRBJ2-3, with 10 positions matching TRBD2. In germline, CDR1 is SGHKS, CDR2 YYEKEE (reference sequence). The CDR3 consists of 18 residues. J was trimmed by 2 bases and V by 1 base; bases with no gene match: 10. CDR3 loop: CASSLTGTSVTNTDTQYF. CDR3 sequence (DNA): TGTGCCAGCAGCTTGACCGGGACTAGCGTGACGAACACAGATACGCAGTATTTT.

The gene calls are TRBV19 and TRBJ1-1; 7 positions agree with TRBD1. CDR3 length equals 16 residues. Germline values: CDR1 LNHDA, CDR2 SQIVND (reference sequence). V lost 3 bases and J lost 6; bases outside the gene matches: 13. CDR3 nucleotide sequence: TGTGCCAGTAGTATGTTGATACAGGGGATTGGCTCTGAAGCTTTCTTT. This sequence encodes CASSMLIQGIGSEAFF. Complete variable domain (other parts from reference TRBV19 and TRBJ1-1): DGGITQSPKYLFRKEGQNVTLSCEQNLNHDAMYWYRQDPGQGLRLIYYSQIVNDFQKGDIAEGYSVSREKKESFPLTVTSAQKNPTAFYLCASSMLIQGIGSEAFFGQGTRLTVV.

The CDR3 loop reads CASSPLQTPNEKLFF. The CDR3 coding sequence is TGTGCCAGCTCACCACTACAGACCCCAAATGAAAAACTGTTTTTT. The chain carries TRBV18 and TRBJ1-4; D is ambiguous. Germline CDR1 is KGHSH and CDR2 is LQKENI. The V end lost 1 base, the J end lost 5 bases, and 11 bases lay between the germline ends. The CDR3 sequence is 15 residues long.

The sample holds a few counts of this clone. J is TRBJ1-2 and V is TRBV11-2; D perhaps matches TRBD1 (5 bases). This CDR3 region has 14 residues. Germline V lookup: CDR1 SGHAT, CDR2 FQNNGV. V was cut by 4 bases and J by 4 bases, with 13 bases left in between. Here the CDR3 DNA reads TGTGCCAGCAGCTCAACAGGCGCACCCTATGGCTACACCTTC. This encodes CASSSTGAPYGYTF. The full variable domain, in which reference TRBV11-2 and TRBJ1-2 provide the parts outside the CDR3, is EAGVAQSPRYKIIEKRQSVAFWCNPISGHATLYWYQQILGQGPKLLIQFQNNGVVDDSQLPKDRFSAERLKGVDSTLKIQPAKLEDSAVYLCASSSTGAPYGYTFGSGTRLTVV.

The rearrangement joins TRBV5-1 to TRBJ1-1; unclear D gene. This CDR3 has 13 amino acids. Trimming removed 3 bases at V and 0 bases at J, with 6 bases between. Germline CDR1 and CDR2: SGHRS and YFSETQ. In DNA form, the CDR3 reads TGCGCCAGCAGCTGGAGAATGAACACTGAAGCTTTCTTT. Translation: CASSWRMNTEAFF.

This clone was seen more than once but under ten times. The rearrangement joins TRBV12-5 to TRBJ2-7; D tentatively fits TRBD1 or TRBD2 (5 bases each). V gave up 0 bases and J gave up 6 bases, with 12 bases separating them. The CDR3 totals 14 residues. Germline V gene lookup returns CDR1 LGHNT and CDR2 FRNRAP. The CDR3 loop reads CASGLVPGRPEQYF. Here the CDR3 DNA reads TGTGCTAGTGGTTTGGTCCCGGGACGCCCCGAGCAGTACTTC. Full variable domain (outside the CDR3, taken from reference TRBV12-5 and TRBJ2-7): DARVTQTPRHKVTEMGQEVTMRCQPILGHNTVFWYRQTMMQGLELLAYFRNRAPLDDSGMPKDRFSAEMPDATLATLKIQPSEPRDSAVYFCASGLVPGRPEQYFGPGTRLTVT.

The genes are TRBV5-6 and TRBJ2-5; TRBD2 aligns across 8 bases. CDR1 and CDR2 (germline): SGHDT, YYEEEE. The CDR3 extends over 11 amino acids. The V gene end was trimmed by 3 bases and the J gene end by 9 bases; junction bases not matched to a gene: 1. The CDR3 region is CASSSGGAQYF. Written as DNA, the CDR3 is TGTGCCAGCAGCTCGGGAGGGGCCCAGTACTTC.

This sequence joins TRBV7-9 and TRBJ2-2, with a weak D call TRBD1 (6 bases). Looked up from germline, CDR1 is SEHNR and CDR2 is FQNEAQ (reference sequence). V was shortened by 4 bases and J by 4 bases, with 10 bases between the two germline ends. The CDR3 sequence is 14 residues long. CDR3 DNA sequence: TGTGCCAGCAGCTCCAGGGGATCCACCGGGGAGCTGTTTTTT. This translates into CASSSRGSTGELFF.

The chain is built from TRBV18 and TRBJ1-1; no clear D. Germline V gene data show CDR1 as KGHSH and CDR2 as LQKENI. The CDR3 has 13 amino acids. Trimming removed 3 bases from V and 4 bases from J, with 9 bases in between. The CDR3 nucleotides are TGTGCCAGCTCACCTAGACCCCTCACTGAAGCTTTCTTT. Translated, it gives CASSPRPLTEAFF.

This chain joins TRBV11-2 and TRBJ1-1, with TRBD1 matching over 11 bases. There are 15 residues in the CDR3. Germline assignment: CDR1 SGHAT and CDR2 FQNNGV. Trimming took 6 bases from V and 10 from J; bases not matched to a gene: 13. The CDR3 DNA reads as TGTGCCAGCAGTTATGACCGGGACAGGGGGTTTATAGCTTTCTTT. This translates into CASSYDRDRGFIAFF. Full variable domain (rest looked up from reference TRBV11-2 and TRBJ1-1): EAGVAQSPRYKIIEKRQSVAFWCNPISGHATLYWYQQILGQGPKLLIQFQNNGVVDDSQLPKDRFSAERLKGVDSTLKIQPAKLEDSAVYLCASSYDRDRGFIAFFGQGTRLTVV.

V and J are TRBV6-5 and TRBJ2-3; D gene ambiguous. The V end was cut by 2 bases, the J end by 3 bases, with 12 bases between. The CDR3 extends over 15 amino acids. Per germline, CDR1 MNHEY and CDR2 SVGAGI. The CDR3 DNA reads TGTGCCAGCAGTTACGGCGGTTATATAACAGATACGCAGTATTTT. Amino acids: CASSYGGYITDTQYF.

The chain joins TRBV7-9 to TRBJ2-1, with 8 bases lining up with TRBD1. The V gene end was trimmed by 5 bases and the J gene end by 8 bases; junction bases not matched to a gene: 11. The CDR3 is 15 residues long. Germline CDR1 is SEHNR and CDR2 is FQNEAQ (reference sequence). The CDR3 sequence is CASSAWTGFGYEQFF. For the CDR3, the DNA is TGTGCCAGCAGCGCCTGGACAGGGTTTGGCTATGAGCAGTTCTTC.

The rearrangement links TRBV6-5 to TRBJ1-2, with unresolved D. CDR3 size: 15 residues. Per germline, CDR1 MNHEY and CDR2 SVGAGI. V gave up 4 bases and J gave up 3 bases, with 15 bases separating them. DNA for the CDR3: TGTGCCAGCAGTTCCCGCGGAGCTGAGGACTATGGCTACACCTTC. Encoded protein: CASSSRGAEDYGYTF.

V is TRBV30 and J is TRBJ1-2; D is undetermined. Germline V lookup: CDR1 GTSNPN, CDR2 SVGIG (reference sequence). CDR3 length: 12 residues. Trimming removed 2 bases at V and 0 bases at J, with 4 bases between. The CDR3: CAWSLPNYGYTF. The CDR3 DNA sequence: TGTGCCTGGAGTTTGCCTAACTATGGCTACACCTTC.

The rearrangement joins TRBV25-1 to TRBJ2-7; 8 nucleotides align to TRBD2. The CDR3 contains 14 residues. V shed 2 bases, J shed 4 bases, and the junction held 4 bases outside the gene matches. Germline V CDR1 and CDR2: MGHDK, SYGVNS. The CDR3 coding sequence is TGTGCCAGCAGTGAACGCAGCGGGAGATACGAGCAGTACTTC. Protein product: CASSERSGRYEQYF.

The count of this clone is one. The J gene is TRBJ2-3, the V gene TRBV19, with a possible D match to TRBD1 (5 bases). In germline, CDR1 is LNHDA, CDR2 SQIVND (reference sequence). This CDR3 region has 15 residues. Trimming pared 4 bases from V and 2 bases from J, leaving 13 bases between. The CDR3 loop reads CASSRSAGHTDTQYF. The DNA of the CDR3 is TGTGCCAGTAGTAGGTCTGCAGGGCACACAGATACGCAGTATTTT.

This rearrangement joins TRBV7-3 to TRBJ2-1; a possible D gene is TRBD2 (5 bases). Germline values: CDR1 SGHTA, CDR2 FQGTGA. V gave up 6 bases and J gave up 5 bases, with 11 bases separating them. CDR3 length equals 13 residues. CDR3 DNA: TGTGCCAGCAGTTATACTAGGAACAATGAGCAGTTCTTC. It translates to CASSYTRNNEQFF.

This chain connects TRBV5-1 to TRBJ2-2; tentatively, D is TRBD2 (6 bases). Germline V gene lookup returns CDR1 SGHRS and CDR2 YFSETQ. With 0 bases removed from V and 4 bases from J, the gap between germline ends came to 13 bases. The CDR3 loop spans 16 amino acids. DNA for the CDR3: TGCGCCAGCAGCTTGGCCGGGGGAGTAGCCACCGGGGAGCTGTTTTTT. Translation: CASSLAGGVATGELFF.

This rearrangement joins TRBV18 to TRBJ2-3; D may be TRBD2 (6 bases). In germline, CDR1 is KGHSH, CDR2 LQKENI. CDR3 length: 15 residues. V was clipped by 5 bases and J by 0 bases, with 12 bases between them. This chain's CDR3 is CASSGRGPSTDTQYF. The CDR3 DNA is TGTGCCAGCTCAGGGCGGGGCCCTAGCACAGATACGCAGTATTTT.

The V gene is TRBV30, the J gene TRBJ2-1; TRBD2 matches 10 bases. Germline V gene sequence: CDR1 GTSNPN, CDR2 SVGIG (reference sequence). This CDR3 has 14 amino acids. Germline trimming cut 8 bases from V and 7 bases from J; bases unmatched to any gene: 11. The CDR3, as DNA: TGTGCCGGGTACCCGGGACTAGCGAGTAATGAGCAGTTCTTC. It is translated as CAGYPGLASNEQFF.

By proportion, this clone is medium-sized. The rearrangement uses TRBV7-2 and TRBJ1-5, with D tentatively TRBD1 (6 bases). With 5 bases removed from V and 4 bases from J, the gap between germline ends came to 18 bases. The CDR3 runs to 16 residues. In germline, CDR1 is SGHTA, CDR2 FQGNSA. DNA for the CDR3: TGTGCCAGCAGCCACTCCCCCCTAGACAGGAATCAGCCCCAGCATTTT. This encodes CASSHSPLDRNQPQHF.

V and J are TRBV18 and TRBJ2-2; D unclear. The V end was cut by 2 bases, the J end by 0 bases, with 13 bases between. This CDR3 has 17 residues. The germline CDR1 and CDR2 sequences are KGHSH and LQKENI. In DNA, the CDR3 is TGTGCCAGCTCACCATTTCTAGACCCCACGAACACCGGGGAGCTGTTTTTT. Its translation: CASSPFLDPTNTGELFF.

This clone was counted a single time. The chain combines TRBV29-1 with TRBJ2-1; the match to TRBD1 covers 12 bases. V lost 4 bases and J lost 8; bases outside the gene matches: 6. The CDR3 runs to 14 residues. Germline CDR1 and CDR2: SQVTM and ANQGSEA. The CDR3 reads CSVVGTGGFDEQFF. The CDR3 DNA reads as TGCAGCGTTGTGGGGACAGGGGGCTTCGATGAGCAGTTCTTC.

The chain combines TRBV5-1 with TRBJ2-7; possibly TRBD2 for D (7 bases). This CDR3 spans 16 amino acids. Between the trimmed V and J ends, which lost 4 bases and 0 bases, there was a span of 17 bases. Germline CDR1 and CDR2: SGHRS and YFSETQ. The CDR3 loop is CASSPSRGGASYEQYF. CDR3 in DNA: TGCGCCAGCAGCCCTTCTAGGGGGGGTGCCTCCTACGAGCAGTACTTC.

This chain connects TRBV19 to TRBJ2-1; TRBD2 matches at 13 bases. The length of the CDR3 is 18 residues. V was clipped by 6 bases and J by 3 bases; unmatched bases: 11. CDR1 LNHDA and CDR2 SQIVND come from the germline V gene (reference sequence). In DNA, the CDR3 is TGTGCCAGTAGGAAGAACCGGACTAGCGGGAGAGGCTACAATGAGCAGTTCTTC. Residues: CASRKNRTSGRGYNEQFF.

The CDR3 nucleotides are TGTGCCAGCAGCTTAGCCCCGGGGTTCTCCTACAATGAGCAGTTCTTC. This codes for CASSLAPGFSYNEQFF. V is TRBV7-2 and J is TRBJ2-1; TRBD2 is a possible D gene (5 bases). The length of the CDR3 is 16 residues. Trimming removed 0 bases at V and 0 bases at J, with 9 bases between. CDR1 is SGHTA, CDR2 FQGNSA, per germline.